The sequence of this T cell receptor (beta chain) was determined in a study of T-cell reconstitution after alpha-beta-depleted transplantation in children. Study-wide results and limits: Hyperexpanded clones declined; after one year, newly produced T cells mostly supplied diversity.

As it was prepared, the TCRbeta library received unique molecular identifiers. MiXCR was run by TCRdb on the PCR reads, yielding one entry per CDR3 protein. The sample has 210,000 or so distinct CDR3 sequences, around 9.9% seen once; the top ten hold roughly 30%. This clonotype was seen ten or more times. What it binds is unknown. Germline V gene sequence: CDR1 SEHNR, CDR2 FQNEAQ (reference sequence). The trim removed 6 bases at V and 9 bases at J, leaving 12 bases unmatched. This CDR3 is built from 15 residues. This specimen consisted of PBMCs, obtained before TCRalphabeta/CD19-depleted stem cell transplant. The chain couples TRBV7-9 to TRBJ2-3; 10 bases line up with TRBD2. This receptor was obtained from a child under two years old with acute myeloid leukemia, due to receive a stem cell transplant. The CDR3: CASRVGLAGVKTQYF. CDR3 nucleotides: TGTGCCAGCAGAGTGGGGCTAGCGGGAGTCAAAACGCAGTATTTT.